This T cell receptor beta chain was captured by sequencing in a study of OX40 agonist ivuxolimab in advanced cancers. Here immunoSEQ multiplex PCR was the method, and the copy in TCRdb shows in-frame clones only, minus some. The repertoire consists of about 34,000 clones, with roughly 80% occurring once and the leading ten covering approximately 2.4%. The CDR3 runs to 17 residues. V lost 3 bases, J lost 4 bases, and 9 bases stayed unmatched. Germline V gene data show CDR1 as SNHLY and CDR2 as FYNNEI. The V gene is TRBV2, the J gene TRBJ2-3, with 11 bases fitting TRBD2. The clonotype originates from an adult with an advanced solid tumor such as melanoma, head and neck, liver or kidney cancer. The input for sequencing was CD4+ or CD8+ T cells sorted from blood, taken in a trial of the OX40 agonist ivuxolimab. DNA for the CDR3: TGTGCCAGCAGTGATCCGGGGGAACTAGCGGGAGCAGATACGCAGTATTTT. Amino acids: CASSDPGELAGADTQYF.